In its sample, the clone carrying this TCR beta chain is medium-sized. What it binds is not known. The final CDR3 position lacks the conserved phenylalanine or tryptophan, pointing to a likely read error. Trimming took 6 bases from V and 0 from J; bases not matched to a gene: 4. This CDR3 comprises 16 residues. Germline V gene sequence: CDR1 MNHNY, CDR2 SVGAGI (reference sequence). From live CD3+CD8+TCRalphabeta+ cells, four PD-1 and/or TIGIT subsets were sorted. These data are taken from a study of circulating CD8 cells and anti-PD-1 response in melanoma. The QIAseq Immune Repertoire TCR panel built the libraries from around 15 ng of total RNA. TCRdb recomputed calls from the reads with MiXCR, one row per CDR3 protein. The profile covers 570 or so distinct CDR3 sequences, with roughly 6% appearing a single time and roughly 30% taken by the ten largest. General study findings and limits: DNEG was most diverse; TIGIT repertoires were least diverse. Peptide assays on expanded sorted subsets replaced tumor-based reactivity testing.

This TCR was sampled from a human donor with melanoma. Sequenced here: CD8+ T cells from PBMCs, sampled at baseline or after one month of anti-PD-1 therapy (not recorded which). The V call is TRBV6-6, the J call TRBJ2-1; 11 positions match TRBD2. The CDR3: CASSITSGGSYNEQFS. The CDR3 bases are TGTGCCAGCAGCATTACTAGCGGGGGCTCCTACAATGAGCAGTTCTCC.